A single sample is the source of the 32 T cell receptor beta chains below, sequenced in a study of blood T cells in healthy people across ages. A J-beta primer mix and a sample-barcoded 5' primer were used in a second PCR of about 7 to 12 cycles. TCRdb processed the 5' RACE reads anew with MiXCR; each CDR3 protein has one entry. The sample has fewer than 2 million distinct CDR3 sequences, 35% to 50% seen once. Specimen: blood. The receptors were gathered from a human donor in good health.

This chain links TRBV6-5 with TRBJ2-3; D is unresolved. Trimming took 6 bases from V and 6 from J, leaving 10 bases between them. Germline V gives CDR1 MNHEY, CDR2 SVGAGI. The CDR3 runs to 12 residues. The CDR3 DNA follows: TGTGCCAGCAGCCAAGGGTACGATACGCAGTATTTT. This encodes CASSQGYDTQYF.

Only a few counts were recorded for this clonotype. V usage is TRBV27 and J usage is TRBJ1-5; TRBD1 is a possible D gene (5 bases). V was clipped by 5 bases and J by 10 bases, with 15 bases between them. This CDR3 has 13 amino acids. Germline V lookup: CDR1 MNHEY, CDR2 SMNVEV (reference sequence). CDR3 sequence: CASSRRDLSPQHF. The CDR3 DNA sequence: TGTGCCAGCAGTCGTCGGGACCTCTCACCCCAGCATTTT.

In this sample, this clonotype turned up a few times. The chain employs TRBV6-1 and TRBJ1-1, with 10 bases that match TRBD1. The CDR3 covers 15 residues. V dropped 6 bases and J dropped 2; count of bases not matched to a gene: 6. Germline CDR1 and CDR2: MNHNS and SASEGT. CDR3 bases: TGTGCCAGCAGCTGGGGGACAGGGGTAAACACTGAAGCTTTCTTT. It is translated as CASSWGTGVNTEAFF.

V and J are TRBV15 and TRBJ2-2; a weak D match, TRBD2 (6 bases). Between the trimmed V and J ends, which lost 5 bases and 7 bases, there was a span of 8 bases. The CDR3 extends over 12 amino acids. Germline CDR1 is LNHNV and CDR2 is YYDKDF (reference sequence). The DNA for the CDR3 is TGTGCCACCAGCCAGGAGGGCGGGGAGCTGTTTTTT. This gives the protein CATSQEGGELFF.

V usage is TRBV2 and J usage is TRBJ2-7; 9 nucleotides agree with TRBD2. The germline V gene encodes CDR1 SNHLY and CDR2 FYNNEI. Germline trimming cut 5 bases from V and 6 bases from J; bases unmatched to any gene: 11. This CDR3 has 15 amino acids. The chain's CDR3 is CASSIDGGGAFEQYF. In DNA, the CDR3 is TGTGCCAGCAGTATAGATGGCGGGGGGGCTTTCGAGCAGTACTTC.

The chain has TRBV10-3 and TRBJ2-6; D remains ambiguous. The CDR3 loop spans 15 amino acids. Germline V gene sequence: CDR1 ENHRY, CDR2 SYGVKD. The V end lost 0 bases, the J end lost 6 bases, and 9 bases lay between the germline ends. Here the CDR3 reads CAISESDPEANVLTF. The CDR3 bases are TGTGCCATCAGTGAGTCAGATCCCGAGGCCAACGTCCTGACTTTC.

The CDR3 DNA follows: TGCAGTGGGATCGGGCCCCAGGGATTGGGCTACACCTTC. Translating gives CSGIGPQGLGYTF. The V and J genes are TRBV20-1 and TRBJ1-2; tentatively, D is TRBD1 (5 bases). This CDR3 is built from 13 residues. Germline V gene sequence: CDR1 DFQATT, CDR2 SNEGSKA (reference sequence). The V end was cut by 7 bases, the J end by 8 bases, with 20 bases between.

The chain carries TRBV3-1 and TRBJ2-4; TRBD1 is a possible D gene (5 bases). The DNA end lines up better with TRBJ2-7; the J call may be wrong. Germline CDR1 and CDR2: LGHDT and YNNKEL (reference sequence). The CDR3 runs to 14 residues. DNA of the CDR3: TGTGCCAGCAGCCAACGACAGATCCGCGACGAGCAGTACTTC. Translation gives CASSQRQIRDEQYF.

This chain connects TRBV29-1 to TRBJ1-1; a weak D match, TRBD1 (5 bases). V was clipped by 4 bases and J by 1 base, with 13 bases between them. Germline V gene lookup returns CDR1 SQVTM and CDR2 ANQGSEA. The length of the CDR3 is 14 residues. The DNA for the CDR3 is TGCAGCGTTGCATCTATTCAGGGGAACACTGAAGCTTTCTTT. Its protein is CSVASIQGNTEAFF. The complete variable domain, with remaining parts taken from reference TRBV29-1 and TRBJ1-1, reads SAVISQKPSRDICQRGTSLTIQCQVDSQVTMMFWYRQQPGQSLTLIATANQGSEATYESGFVIDKFPISRPNLTFSTLTVSNMSPEDSSIYLCSVASIQGNTEAFFGQGTRLTVV.

This clonotype was seen many times. V and J are TRBV7-9 and TRBJ2-5; possibly TRBD1 for D (5 bases). Germline V gene data show CDR1 as SEHNR and CDR2 as FQNEAQ (reference sequence). Trimming took off 5 bases at V and 1 base at J, with 8 bases between the two ends. This CDR3 has 13 residues. CDR3 coding DNA: TGTGCCAGCAGCCAGACAGTCCAAGAGACCCAGTACTTC. Protein product: CASSQTVQETQYF.

Turning to this clonotype: A read error is possible here, since a much larger clone lies one base away. The chain combines TRBV29-1 with TRBJ2-3; D is uncertain. The germline V gene encodes CDR1 SQVTM and CDR2 ANQGSEA. CDR3 length: 17 residues. CDR3 nucleotide sequence: TGCAGCGTTGAAACCCTTAGCTCGACCGAGTTCACAGATACGCTGTATTTT. Its translation: CSVETLSSTEFTDTLYF.

This clonotype was observed once. V is TRBV7-2 and J is TRBJ2-4, with 9 bases fitting TRBD1. The J call is in doubt because the DNA end fits TRBJ2-7 better. The CDR3 has 15 residues. Germline values: CDR1 SGHTA, CDR2 FQGNSA. This chain's CDR3 is CASSRDRVPTYEQYF. CDR3 nucleotide sequence: TGTGCCAGCAGTCGGGACAGGGTCCCAACCTACGAGCAGTACTTC.

This clonotype has just a few counts. The chain joins TRBV4-1 to TRBJ1-4; D perhaps matches TRBD1 (6 bases). Germline CDR1 MGHRA, CDR2 YSYEKL. The CDR3 covers 15 residues. The V gene lost 4 bases and the J gene lost 7 bases, with 16 bases spanning the gap. The CDR3 region is CASSPRPGAIEKLFF. DNA of the CDR3: TGCGCCAGCAGCCCCCGTCCGGGGGCTATTGAAAAACTGTTTTTT.

The rearrangement joins TRBV10-3 to TRBJ1-2; TRBD1 matches at 8 bases. Trimming at V came to 6 bases and at J to 8 bases, leaving 11 bases not matched to a gene. This CDR3 region has 14 residues. CDR1 ENHRY and CDR2 SYGVKD come from the germline V gene. The CDR3 is CAIRTDREVLGYTF. CDR3 nucleotides: TGTGCCATCAGGACGGACAGGGAAGTATTGGGCTACACCTTC.

This chain joins TRBV5-5 and TRBJ2-7; a possible D gene is TRBD2 (6 bases). The ends were cut back, 1 base at V and 1 base at J, with 12 bases in the middle. Per the germline V gene, CDR1 is SGHKS and CDR2 is YYEKEE (reference sequence). This CDR3 is 15 amino acids long. The CDR3 DNA is TGTGCCAGCAGCTTGTCGGCTAGCGTTTCCTACGAGCAGTACTTC. It is translated as CASSLSASVSYEQYF.

In this sample, this clonotype turned up a few times. This rearrangement joins TRBV29-1 to TRBJ1-2, with 7 bases aligning to TRBD1. After removal of 4 bases from V and 6 bases from J, the junction contained 14 bases not matched to a gene. The germline V gene encodes CDR1 SQVTM and CDR2 ANQGSEA. This CDR3 is 15 amino acids long. As DNA, the CDR3 is TGCAGCGTTGCAAGGGCAGCAGGGGGTGAAGATGGCTACACCTTC. Translated, it gives CSVARAAGGEDGYTF.

On this clonotype itself: A read error may produce the germline difference seen at one junction end. The chain combines TRBV6-6 with TRBJ1-2; a weak D match, TRBD1 (5 bases). The germline V gene has CDR1 MNHNY and CDR2 SVGAGI (reference sequence). CDR3 length equals 12 residues. The CDR3 protein is CASSEGRYGHTF. In DNA form, the CDR3 reads TGTGCCAGCAGCGAGGGGAGGTATGGCCACACCTTC.

This rearrangement joins TRBV7-2 to TRBJ2-7, with 10 bases matching TRBD2. The CDR3 contains 15 residues. The germline V gene has CDR1 SGHTA and CDR2 FQGNSA. The J segment lost 0 bases and the V segment lost 6 bases, leaving 5 bases of the junction unmatched. The CDR3 nucleotides read TGTGCCAGCAGACTGCTAGCGGGGGTCTCCTACGAGCAGTACTTC. Encoded protein: CASRLLAGVSYEQYF.

The V and J genes are TRBV12-3 or TRBV12-4 and TRBJ1-5, with TRBD1 matching 11 bases. This CDR3 has 15 amino acids. J was trimmed by 6 bases and V by 5 bases; bases with no gene match: 6. CDR3 loop: CASSRTGGIGQPQHF. The CDR3 DNA follows: TGTGCCAGCAGTAGGACAGGGGGCATAGGTCAGCCCCAGCATTTT.

This clonotype occurred once. The J gene is TRBJ1-5, the V gene TRBV24-1; D is possibly TRBD1 (6 bases). V was pared by 10 bases and J by 6 bases, with 21 bases between. The CDR3 spans 15 residues. Germline-derived CDR1 and CDR2 are KGHDR and SFDVKD. The CDR3 loop reads CATAEGGLKSQPQHF. Written as DNA, the CDR3 is TGTGCCACGGCCGAAGGGGGGCTCAAGAGTCAGCCCCAGCATTTT.

This clonotype was recorded at least ten times. The V and J genes are TRBV7-6 and TRBJ2-7; no clear D. Germline V gene data show CDR1 as SGHVS and CDR2 as FNYEAQ. Between the trimmed V and J ends, which lost 0 bases and 2 bases, there was a span of 14 bases. The CDR3 is 16 residues long. The CDR3: CASSLARHLQPYEQYF. For the CDR3, the DNA is TGTGCCAGCAGCTTAGCCCGACACCTTCAGCCCTACGAGCAGTACTTC.

The gene calls are TRBV2 and TRBJ2-5; D is perhaps TRBD1 (6 bases). This CDR3 is 13 amino acids long. Germline CDR1 and CDR2: SNHLY and FYNNEI. Trimming took off 5 bases at V and 5 bases at J, with 12 bases between the two ends. CDR3 in amino acids: CASSTGSVETQYF. In DNA, the CDR3 is TGTGCCAGCAGTACAGGGTCTGTGGAGACCCAGTACTTC.

This rearrangement joins TRBV7-2 to TRBJ2-3, with D uncertain. Germline V gene sequence: CDR1 SGHTA, CDR2 FQGNSA. Trimming stripped 0 bases from V and 1 base from J, with 8 bases between. CDR3 size: 15 residues. The CDR3 loop reads CASSLAGVRTDTQYF. As DNA, the CDR3 is TGTGCCAGCAGCTTAGCGGGCGTGCGCACAGATACGCAGTATTTT.

The table lists this clonotype with many counts. The chain joins TRBV20-1 to TRBJ2-5; 7 bases agree with TRBD2. Germline V gene data show CDR1 as DFQATT and CDR2 as SNEGSKA (reference sequence). The CDR3 is 14 amino acids. V was clipped by 1 base and J by 2 bases; unmatched bases: 4. CDR3 in amino acids: CSARVAGVQETQYF. Here the CDR3 DNA reads TGCAGTGCTAGAGTGGCGGGGGTACAAGAGACCCAGTACTTC.

This clonotype has a handful of counts. This chain uses TRBV5-1 with TRBJ1-1, with a weak D call TRBD1 (5 bases). The CDR3 consists of 16 residues. V lost 0 bases and J 2 bases, leaving 14 bases between the germline ends. Germline CDR1 and CDR2: SGHRS and YFSETQ. The DNA of the CDR3 is TGCGCCAGCAGCTTGGAGGCAGGAGGGGTAAACACTGAAGCTTTCTTT. This gives the protein CASSLEAGGVNTEAFF.

The chain uses TRBV28 and TRBJ1-5; D is uncertain. V was trimmed by 9 bases and J by 3 bases, leaving 18 bases between them. Germline V gives CDR1 MDHEN, CDR2 SYDVKM. This CDR3 is built from 15 residues. Here the CDR3 reads CASNVGWPTNQPQHF. CDR3 nucleotide sequence: TGTGCCAGTAATGTCGGGTGGCCCACCAATCAGCCCCAGCATTTT.

The sample holds many counts of this clonotype. The CDR3 nucleotides read TGTGCCAGCAGGCCCGACAGGAATCAGCCCCAGCATTTT. Its translation: CASRPDRNQPQHF. The chain links TRBV6-5 to TRBJ1-5; D is perhaps TRBD1 (6 bases). The CDR3 has 13 amino acids. CDR1 is MNHEY and CDR2 is SVGAGI in the germline V gene. The germline V and J ends were trimmed by 6 bases and 4 bases, with 10 bases remaining between them.

The chain has TRBV6-6 and TRBJ2-7, with D possibly TRBD1 on 5 matching bases. The ends were cut back, 2 bases at V and 3 bases at J, with 14 bases in the middle. This CDR3 spans 15 amino acids. In germline, CDR1 is MNHNY, CDR2 SVGAGI (reference sequence). The CDR3 here is CASSYTAEGVYEQYF. CDR3 DNA: TGTGCCAGCAGTTACACGGCTGAAGGGGTCTACGAGCAGTACTTC.

This chain joins TRBV4-3 and TRBJ2-6; 7 bases line up with TRBD2. From germline, CDR1 is LGHNA and CDR2 YSLEER. This CDR3 is built from 19 residues. V shed 0 bases and J 0 bases; nucleotides not matched to a gene: 8. The CDR3: CASSQDPLAEASGANVLTF. CDR3 nucleotide sequence: TGCGCCAGCAGCCAAGATCCCCTAGCGGAGGCCTCTGGGGCCAACGTCCTGACTTTC.

This chain uses TRBV5-1 with TRBJ2-7; 11 positions match TRBD2. The CDR3 length is 18 residues. CDR1 is SGHRS, CDR2 YFSETQ, per germline. Trimming removed 2 bases from V and 1 base from J; junction bases left unmatched: 11. The chain's CDR3 is CASSFSLAGGAVSYEQYF. CDR3 nucleotides: TGCGCCAGCAGCTTCTCTCTAGCGGGGGGCGCAGTATCCTACGAGCAGTACTTC. The whole variable domain, filled in from reference TRBV5-1 and TRBJ2-7, reads KAGVTQTPRYLIKTRGQQVTLSCSPISGHRSVSWYQQTPGQGLQFLFEYFSETQRNKGNFPGRFSGRQFSNSRSEMNVSTLELGDSALYLCASSFSLAGGAVSYEQYFGPGTRLTVT.

This clonotype was observed a handful of times. The chain employs TRBV6-2 or TRBV6-3 and TRBJ2-4; perhaps TRBD1 as D (6 bases). CDR3 length: 13 amino acids. Per the germline V gene, CDR1 is MNHEY and CDR2 is SVGEGT. The CDR3 region is CARQDSAKNIQYF. For the CDR3, the DNA is TGTGCAAGACAGGATTCTGCCAAAAACATTCAGTACTTC.

V gene TRBV7-2 combines with J gene TRBJ1-1; 9 bases fit TRBD1. Trimming cost V 3 bases and J 7 bases; bases outside gene matches: 3. The CDR3 covers 13 residues. Germline assignment: CDR1 SGHTA and CDR2 FQGNSA. CDR3 residues: CASSLDRGVEAFF. The CDR3 DNA reads TGTGCCAGCAGCTTGGACAGGGGAGTTGAAGCTTTCTTT.